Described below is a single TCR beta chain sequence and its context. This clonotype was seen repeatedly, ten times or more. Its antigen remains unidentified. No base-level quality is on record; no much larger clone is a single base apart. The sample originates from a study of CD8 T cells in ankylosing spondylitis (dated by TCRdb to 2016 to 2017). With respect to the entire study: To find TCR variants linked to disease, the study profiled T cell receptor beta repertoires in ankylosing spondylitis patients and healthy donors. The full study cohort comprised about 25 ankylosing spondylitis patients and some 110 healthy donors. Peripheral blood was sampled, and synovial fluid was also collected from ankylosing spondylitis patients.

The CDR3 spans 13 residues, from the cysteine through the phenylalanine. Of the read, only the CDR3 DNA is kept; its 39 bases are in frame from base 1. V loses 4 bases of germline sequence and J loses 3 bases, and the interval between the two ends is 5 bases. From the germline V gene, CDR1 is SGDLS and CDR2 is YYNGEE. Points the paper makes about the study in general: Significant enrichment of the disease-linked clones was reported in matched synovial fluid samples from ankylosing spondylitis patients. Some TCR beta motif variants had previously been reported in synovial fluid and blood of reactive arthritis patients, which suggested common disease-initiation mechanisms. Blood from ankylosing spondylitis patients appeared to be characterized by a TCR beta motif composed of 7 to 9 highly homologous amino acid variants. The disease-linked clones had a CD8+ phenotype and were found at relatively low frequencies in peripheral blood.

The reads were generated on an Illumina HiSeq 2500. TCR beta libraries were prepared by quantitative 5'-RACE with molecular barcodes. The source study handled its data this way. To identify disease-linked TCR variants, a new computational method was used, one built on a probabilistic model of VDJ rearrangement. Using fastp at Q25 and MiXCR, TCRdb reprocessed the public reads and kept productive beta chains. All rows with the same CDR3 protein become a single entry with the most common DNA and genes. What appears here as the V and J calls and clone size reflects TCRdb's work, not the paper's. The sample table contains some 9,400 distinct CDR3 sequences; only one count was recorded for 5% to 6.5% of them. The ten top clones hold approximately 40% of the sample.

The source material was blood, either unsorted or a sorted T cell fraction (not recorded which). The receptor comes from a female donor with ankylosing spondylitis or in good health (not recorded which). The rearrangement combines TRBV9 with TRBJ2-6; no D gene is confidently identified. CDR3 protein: CASSLLGANVLTF. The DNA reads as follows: TGTGCCAGCAGCCTCCTTGGGGCCAACGTCCTGACTTTC.